The 28 T cell receptor beta chains below come from one sample, sequenced in a study of T cells in Graves' hyperthyroidism and ophthalmopathy. Template material for amplifying TCR beta CDR3 regions consisted of RNA transcripts. The study used the HTBI primer set for a first-round RT-PCR of the TCR CDR3. TCRdb re-analysed the multiplex PCR reads in MiXCR, keeping a single row per CDR3 protein. This table has some 460,000 distinct CDR3 sequences, around 16% appearing once. Sequenced material: blood. The origin of the receptors is a woman in her late teens or twenties with Graves' hyperthyroidism.

This clonotype was seen many times. The chain is built from TRBV6-1 and TRBJ2-7; 7 bases line up with TRBD2. The junction had 8 bases not matched to a gene; V was cut back by 6 bases and J by 3 bases. There are 14 residues in the CDR3. Germline V gives CDR1 MNHNS, CDR2 SASEGT. The CDR3 spells CASRRRGLLYEQYF. Written as DNA, the CDR3 is TGTGCCAGCAGGCGGCGGGGACTACTCTACGAGCAGTACTTC.

This clonotype was recorded many times. The chain joins TRBV12-3 or TRBV12-4 to TRBJ1-5; no definite D call. This CDR3 spans 12 amino acids. Trimming cost V 1 base and J 6 bases, with 4 bases left between them. This chain's CDR3 is CASSLDGQPQHF. Written as DNA, the CDR3 is TGTGCCAGCAGTTTAGACGGTCAGCCCCAGCATTTT.

This clonotype was observed at least ten times. The chain joins TRBV6-1 to TRBJ2-1; D remains ambiguous. The CDR3 contains 11 residues. Germline loops: CDR1 MNHNS, CDR2 SASEGT. Trimming removed 0 bases at V and 9 bases at J, with 3 bases between. The CDR3 DNA is TGTGCCAGCAGTGAAGCTTTTGAGCAGTTCTTC. It specifies CASSEAFEQFF.

There are a few counts of this clonotype. This chain uses TRBV12-3 or TRBV12-4 with TRBJ2-5, with D tentatively TRBD2 (6 bases). The V end lost 7 bases, the J end lost 5 bases, and 17 bases lay between the germline ends. The CDR3 spans 14 residues. CDR3 sequence reads: CASTRSGGYETQYF. In DNA, the CDR3 is TGTGCCAGCACCAGAAGTGGGGGGTATGAGACCCAGTACTTC.

The chain joins TRBV6-1 to TRBJ2-2, with no clear D. From germline, CDR1 is MNHNS and CDR2 SASEGT. Trimming cost V 5 bases and J 2 bases, with 12 bases left between them. CDR3 length equals 15 residues. The CDR3 DNA reads TGTGCCAGCAGTCGAGACTTCGCAAACACCGGGGAGCTGTTTTTT. Amino acid sequence: CASSRDFANTGELFF.

At least ten counts were recorded for this clonotype. The chain combines TRBV28 with TRBJ2-2; a possible D gene is TRBD2 (5 bases). Germline lookup yields CDR1 MDHEN and CDR2 SYDVKM. The CDR3 covers 17 residues. Trimming pared 6 bases from V and 0 bases from J, leaving 17 bases between. The CDR3 here is CASSGGERAANTGELFF. CDR3 nucleotide sequence: TGTGCCAGCAGCGGCGGTGAGAGGGCGGCGAACACCGGGGAGCTGTTTTTT. The full variable domain, rest sourced from reference TRBV28 and TRBJ2-2, is DVKVTQSSRYLVKRTGEKVFLECVQDMDHENMFWYRQDPGLGLRLIYFSYDVKMKEKGDIPEGYSVSREKKERFSLILESASTNQTSMYLCASSGGERAANTGELFFGEGSRLTVL.

This clonotype turned up a few times. V and J are TRBV6-1 and TRBJ2-7, with 8 bases fitting TRBD1. The CDR3 runs 14 residues. From germline, CDR1 is MNHNS and CDR2 SASEGT. V lost 6 bases, J lost 2 bases, and 6 bases stayed unmatched. The CDR3 is CASRPDRGTYEQYF. DNA for the CDR3: TGTGCCAGCAGACCTGACAGGGGAACCTACGAGCAGTACTTC.

This clonotype turned up a few times. V usage is TRBV19 and J usage is TRBJ2-5; D might be TRBD1 (5 bases). The V and J ends lost 10 bases and 5 bases respectively, with 14 bases between them. Per the germline V gene, CDR1 is LNHDA and CDR2 is SQIVND (reference sequence). This CDR3 spans 12 amino acids. DNA of the CDR3: TGTGCCACCAGGGATCCCCGGGAGACCCAGTACTTC. Translated, it gives CATRDPRETQYF. Complete variable domain (other parts from reference TRBV19 and TRBJ2-5): DGGITQSPKYLFRKEGQNVTLSCEQNLNHDAMYWYRQDPGQGLRLIYYSQIVNDFQKGDIAEGYSVSREKKESFPLTVTSAQKNPTAFYLCATRDPRETQYFGPGTRLLVL.

There are many counts of this clonotype. The chain uses TRBV7-2 and TRBJ1-6; D possibly corresponds to TRBD1 (5 bases). Germline CDR1 and CDR2: SGHTA and FQGNSA. CDR3 size: 13 residues. With 11 bases removed from V and 9 bases from J, the gap between germline ends came to 17 bases. The CDR3 nucleotides are TGTGCCCGGGCGACCCTAAGGGGTTCACCCCTCCACTTT. Translating gives CARATLRGSPLHF.

The rearrangement uses TRBV4-2 and TRBJ1-4; 7 bases fit TRBD1. CDR3 length: 16 amino acids. V lost 0 bases and J lost 4; bases outside the gene matches: 5. Germline V gives CDR1 LGHNA, CDR2 YNFKEQ. The CDR3 bases are TGTGCCAGCAGCCAAGATCGAAGACAGGGTAATGAAAAACTGTTTTTT. It yields the protein CASSQDRRQGNEKLFF.

The sample holds many counts of this clonotype. The chain couples TRBV10-3 to TRBJ2-1; 9 bases map to TRBD2. CDR1 and CDR2 (germline): ENHRY, SYGVKD. V lost 11 bases and J lost 0; bases outside the gene matches: 2. This CDR3 spans 13 amino acids. The CDR3 DNA is TGTGCCGCGGGGGGGAGCTCCTACAATGAGCAGTTCTTC. It codes for CAAGGSSYNEQFF.

The chain recombines TRBV20-1 with TRBJ2-5; 7 bases fit TRBD1. Trimming at V came to 4 bases and at J to 2 bases, leaving 10 bases not matched to a gene. CDR1 and CDR2 from the germline V gene are DFQATT and SNEGSKA (reference sequence). This CDR3 spans 15 amino acids. The CDR3 sequence is CSAMAPGTAQETQYF. The CDR3 region has the DNA TGCAGTGCTATGGCACCCGGGACAGCACAAGAGACCCAGTACTTC.

The sample holds many counts of this clonotype. The chain joins TRBV10-3 to TRBJ2-3, with D unclear. Germline V gives CDR1 ENHRY, CDR2 SYGVKD. The V and J ends lost 2 bases and 7 bases respectively, with 4 bases between them. This CDR3 spans 11 amino acids. As DNA, the CDR3 is TGTGCCATCAGTGAGCAGCATACGCAGTATTTT. Its translation: CAISEQHTQYF.

This clonotype was counted many times. V is TRBV18 and J is TRBJ2-4, with D possibly being TRBD1 or TRBD2 (5 bases each). The germline gives CDR1 KGHSH, CDR2 LQKENI. The CDR3 sequence is 15 residues long. Trimming removed 2 bases from V and 0 bases from J, with 8 bases in between. Here the CDR3 reads CASSPGDGAKNIQYF. CDR3 nucleotide sequence: TGTGCCAGCTCACCAGGGGACGGAGCCAAAAACATTCAGTACTTC. Together with reference TRBV18 and TRBJ2-4, the CDR3 gives the full variable domain: NAGVMQNPRHLVRRRGQEARLRCSPMKGHSHVYWYRQLPEEGLKFMVYLQKENIIDESGMPKERFSAEFPKEGPSILRIQQVVRGDSAAYFCASSPGDGAKNIQYFGAGTRLSVL.

This clonotype was observed at least ten times. This rearrangement joins TRBV27 to TRBJ2-1, with TRBD1 identical over 7 bases. V lost 6 bases, J lost 10 bases, and 9 bases stayed unmatched. The V gene's germline CDR1 is MNHEY and CDR2 SMNVEV (reference sequence). The CDR3 loop spans 13 amino acids. The CDR3 DNA follows: TGTGCCAGCAGCCGCCTCGACAGGGACGAGCAGTTCTTC. It is translated as CASSRLDRDEQFF.

This clonotype appeared many times. CDR3 region: CSAIMGPLGTDTQYF. DNA of the CDR3: TGCAGTGCTATCATGGGGCCTCTAGGCACAGATACGCAGTATTTT. The V and J genes are TRBV20-1 and TRBJ2-3; perhaps TRBD1 as D (5 bases). The CDR3 runs 15 residues. CDR1 and CDR2 (germline): DFQATT, SNEGSKA (reference sequence). Trimming removed 4 bases from V and 1 base from J, with 15 bases in between.

The chain joins TRBV29-1 to TRBJ2-1, with TRBD2 matching over 8 bases. Germline loops: CDR1 SQVTM, CDR2 ANQGSEA. There are 13 residues in the CDR3. V shed 7 bases and J 8 bases; nucleotides not matched to a gene: 10. The DNA for the CDR3 is TGCAGCGCCCTAGGGAGCGGGAGTTATGAGCAGTTCTTC. Translation gives CSALGSGSYEQFF.

This clonotype came up many times. This chain joins TRBV11-2 and TRBJ2-5; 7 bases align to TRBD1. The length of the CDR3 is 14 residues. Germline CDR1 and CDR2: SGHAT and FQNNGV. J was trimmed by 3 bases and V by 5 bases; bases with no gene match: 6. CDR3 sequence: CASSLGTAKETQYF. The CDR3 bases are TGTGCCAGCAGCCTGGGGACAGCGAAAGAGACCCAGTACTTC.

There are a few counts of this clonotype. The chain recombines TRBV5-1 with TRBJ1-5, with 8 positions matching TRBD1. CDR1 and CDR2 (germline): SGHRS, YFSETQ. J was trimmed by 1 base and V by 1 base; bases with no gene match: 10. The CDR3 has 18 amino acids. The CDR3 coding sequence is TGCGCCAGCAGCTTGATGGACAGGGTACGGCGGAGCAATCAGCCCCAGCATTTT. Its protein product is CASSLMDRVRRSNQPQHF.

The genes are TRBV3-1 and TRBJ2-5, with D perhaps TRBD2 (6 bases). V gave up 0 bases and J gave up 1 base, with 12 bases separating them. Germline V CDR1 and CDR2: LGHDT, YNNKEL (reference sequence). This CDR3 has 16 amino acids. The CDR3 loop is CASSQDGWRGQETQYF. CDR3 bases: TGTGCCAGCAGCCAAGATGGGTGGCGGGGCCAAGAGACCCAGTACTTC.

This clonotype has ten or more counts. J is TRBJ1-6 and V is TRBV20-1; D is perhaps TRBD1 (6 bases). Germline CDR1 reads DFQATT; CDR2 reads SNEGSKA (reference sequence). V dropped 0 bases and J dropped 7 bases, with 16 bases sitting between them. The CDR3 consists of 16 residues. CDR3 coding DNA: TGCAGTGCTAGAGACTATCGGGCAGGGGCGAATTCACCCCTCCACTTT. It translates to CSARDYRAGANSPLHF.

This clonotype has just a few counts. The genes are TRBV29-1 and TRBJ2-3, with D perhaps matching TRBD1 (5 bases). CDR3 length: 11 residues. Between the trimmed V and J ends, which lost 4 bases and 8 bases, there was a span of 10 bases. Per germline, CDR1 SQVTM and CDR2 ANQGSEA. CDR3 protein: CSVAADITQYF. CDR3 nucleotide sequence: TGCAGCGTTGCCGCGGACATTACGCAGTATTTT.

The chain has TRBV9 and TRBJ2-7, with D unresolved. CDR3 size: 15 residues. Looked up from germline, CDR1 is SGDLS and CDR2 is YYNGEE. The ends were cut back, 0 bases at V and 0 bases at J, with 10 bases in the middle. CDR3 residues: CASSVEEFSSYEQYF. The CDR3 nucleotides are TGTGCCAGCAGCGTAGAAGAGTTTAGCTCCTACGAGCAGTACTTC.

Many counts were recorded for this clonotype. The V gene is TRBV12-5, the J gene TRBJ2-1, with TRBD2 matching 7 bases. The CDR3 loop spans 17 amino acids. In germline, CDR1 is LGHNT, CDR2 FRNRAP. Unmatched junction bases numbered 10, after V lost 1 base and J lost 4 bases. CDR3 amino acids: CASGLGLANVGYNEQFF. The CDR3, as DNA: TGTGCTAGTGGTTTGGGACTAGCTAATGTGGGTTACAATGAGCAGTTCTTC.

J is TRBJ1-2 and V is TRBV4-1; the D gene is possibly TRBD1 (6 bases). This CDR3 comprises 15 residues. Germline V gene data show CDR1 as MGHRA and CDR2 as YSYEKL. V gave up 0 bases and J gave up 1 base, with 9 bases separating them. CDR3 loop: CASSQEQGLNYGYTF. The CDR3 nucleotides read TGCGCCAGCAGCCAAGAACAGGGCCTTAACTATGGCTACACCTTC.

This clonotype was counted at least ten times. The CDR3: CATTRWSVPDVNTGELFF. CDR3 nucleotide sequence: TGTGCCACCACCCGATGGTCTGTACCTGATGTAAACACCGGGGAGCTGTTTTTT. The V call is TRBV28, the J call TRBJ2-2, with D hard to call. The CDR3 has 18 residues. The V gene lost 10 bases and the J gene lost 2 bases, with 26 bases spanning the gap. In germline, CDR1 is MDHEN, CDR2 SYDVKM.

This clonotype was picked up a small number of times. The V and J genes are TRBV7-9 and TRBJ2-3; D tentatively reads TRBD1 or TRBD2 (5 bases each). This CDR3 contains 17 residues. V was trimmed by 5 bases and J by 0 bases, leaving 18 bases between them. Germline CDR1 SEHNR, CDR2 FQNEAQ (reference sequence). CDR3 sequence: CASSPLGAPSSTDTQYF. Written as DNA, the CDR3 is TGTGCCAGCAGCCCCCTCGGGGCGCCAAGCAGCACAGATACGCAGTATTTT.

The gene calls are TRBV6-1 and TRBJ1-5; D possibly corresponds to TRBD1 (5 bases). Germline assignment: CDR1 MNHNS and CDR2 SASEGT. The CDR3 is made up of 15 amino acids. V shed 7 bases and J shed 4 bases, with 17 bases lying between them. For the CDR3, the DNA is TGTGCCAGCACTTCGGGGCAGGGAGGTAATCAGCCCCAGCATTTT. It encodes CASTSGQGGNQPQHF.